These 3 T cell receptor beta chains came from one sample sequenced in a study of OX40 agonist ivuxolimab in advanced cancers. Sequencing was performed with immunoSEQ multiplex PCR; in TCRdb, only in-frame clones are kept and a portion is missing. Here the sample spans more than 55,000 clones, 79% being singletons. Source: CD4+ or CD8+ T cells sorted from blood, taken in a trial of the OX40 agonist ivuxolimab. Receptors originate from an adult with an advanced solid tumor such as melanoma, head and neck, liver or kidney cancer.

The V gene is TRBV9, the J gene TRBJ2-1; no firm D call. Looked up from germline, CDR1 is SGDLS and CDR2 is YYNGEE. Trimming stripped 0 bases from V and 1 base from J, with 8 bases between. The CDR3 covers 15 residues. CDR3 DNA sequence: TGTGCCAGCAGCGTAGAATGGGCTTCCTACAATGAGCAGTTCTTC. It specifies CASSVEWASYNEQFF.

CDR3 in DNA: TGTGCCAGCAGCTTAGGGACAGAGAACACCGGGGAGCTGTTTTTT. It codes for CASSLGTENTGELFF. The chain links TRBV7-9 to TRBJ2-2, with a weak D call TRBD1 (6 bases). Between the trimmed V and J ends, which lost 1 base and 1 base, there was a span of 7 bases. This CDR3 has 15 residues. The germline V gene encodes CDR1 SEHNR and CDR2 FQNEAQ (reference sequence).

This clone has only a few counts. The junction departs from germline at one end; a sequencing error may be responsible. This chain joins TRBV7-9 and TRBJ2-1; D is unclear. The CDR3 spans 16 residues. In germline, CDR1 is SEHNR, CDR2 FQNEAQ (reference sequence). CDR3 protein: CASSPGPESPVNAQFF. CDR3 nucleotides: TGTGCCAGCAGCCCCGGTCCCGAGTCCCCCGTGAATGCGCAGTTCTTC.